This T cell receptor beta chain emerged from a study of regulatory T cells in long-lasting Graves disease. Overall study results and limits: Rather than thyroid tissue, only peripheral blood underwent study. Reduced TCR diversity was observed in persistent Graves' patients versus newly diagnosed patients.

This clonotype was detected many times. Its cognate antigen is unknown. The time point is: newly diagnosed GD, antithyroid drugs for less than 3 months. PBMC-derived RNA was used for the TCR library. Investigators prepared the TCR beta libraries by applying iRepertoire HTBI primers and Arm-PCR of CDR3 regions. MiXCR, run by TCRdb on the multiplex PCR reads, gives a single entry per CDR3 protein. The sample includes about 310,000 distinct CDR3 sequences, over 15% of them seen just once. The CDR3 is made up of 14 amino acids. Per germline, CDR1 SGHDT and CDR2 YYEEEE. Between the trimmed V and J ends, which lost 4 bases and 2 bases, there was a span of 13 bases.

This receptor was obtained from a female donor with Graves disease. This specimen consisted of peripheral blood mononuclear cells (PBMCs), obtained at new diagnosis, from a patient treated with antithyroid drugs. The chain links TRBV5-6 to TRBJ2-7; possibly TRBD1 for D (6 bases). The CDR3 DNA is TGTGCCAGCAGCGCCACGGGACAAACCTACGAGCAGTACTTC. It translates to CASSATGQTYEQYF.